This entry lists 6 T cell receptor beta chains sequenced from one sample in a study of PD-1 blockade in classical Hodgkin lymphoma. The protocol was immunoSEQ multiplex PCR, while the TCRdb copy is restricted to in-frame clones and leaves out a portion. The repertoire includes approximately 96,000 clones, approximately 94% of them detected once, and about 2% sits in the top ten. Time point indicated: cycle 4 day 1 (C4D1), after 6 weeks of nivolumab. Every one of the patients relapsed after autologous stem cell transplantation (brentuximab vedotin exposure was variable). Specimen: peripheral blood mononuclear cells (PBMCs), collected before the fourth cycle of nivolumab. The source of these receptors is a human donor with classical Hodgkin lymphoma.

Concerning this clone itself: The identical CDR3 is also encoded by other nucleotide sequences in the sample. This chain joins TRBV28 and TRBJ1-1; no reliable D call. V was cut by 3 bases and J by 5 bases, with 7 bases left in between. The CDR3 loop spans 12 amino acids. CDR1 MDHEN and CDR2 SYDVKM come from the germline V gene. CDR3 protein: CASSFRGTEAFF. CDR3 nucleotide sequence: TGTGCCAGCAGTTTTCGTGGGACTGAAGCTTTCTTT.

This sequence joins TRBV5-1 and TRBJ2-5, with D perhaps TRBD2 (5 bases). Trimming shortened V by 2 bases and J by 4 bases, and 12 bases separated the two germline ends. In germline, CDR1 is SGHRS, CDR2 YFSETQ. The CDR3 runs to 14 residues. The CDR3 sequence is CASSFTPGTETQYF. For the CDR3, the DNA is TGCGCCAGCAGCTTTACCCCGGGAACAGAGACCCAGTACTTC. Full variable domain (remainder filled in from reference TRBV5-1 and TRBJ2-5): KAGVTQTPRYLIKTRGQQVTLSCSPISGHRSVSWYQQTPGQGLQFLFEYFSETQRNKGNFPGRFSGRQFSNSRSEMNVSTLELGDSALYLCASSFTPGTETQYFGPGTRLLVL.

The chain uses TRBV29-1 and TRBJ2-1, with D perhaps assigned TRBD1 or TRBD2 (6 bases each). The CDR3 extends over 12 amino acids. Trimming removed 7 bases at V and 7 bases at J, with 14 bases between. CDR1 SQVTM and CDR2 ANQGSEA come from the germline V gene. The CDR3 DNA reads TGCAGCGGCGGGACACTAGGGAATGAGCAGTTCTTC. This translates into CSGGTLGNEQFF.

CDR3 residues: CASSDGPWAAFSGELFF. CDR3 DNA: TGTGCCAGCAGCGACGGACCGTGGGCAGCTTTTTCCGGGGAGCTGTTTTTT. This chain connects TRBV9 to TRBJ2-2; D not certain. Germline CDR1 SGDLS, CDR2 YYNGEE. V lost 3 bases and J 6 bases, leaving 21 bases between the germline ends. The CDR3 totals 17 residues.

This chain uses TRBV7-2 with TRBJ1-2; tentative D call: TRBD1 (5 bases). Trimming removed 1 base at V and 6 bases at J, with 9 bases between. The germline V gene has CDR1 SGHTA and CDR2 FQGNSA. The CDR3 is 13 residues long. CDR3 in DNA: TGTGCCAGCAGCTTAGAAACGGGGGATGGCTACACCTTC. Its protein product is CASSLETGDGYTF.

This clone was recorded only once. This chain joins TRBV12-2 and TRBJ1-2. TRBV12-2 is shown as a pseudogene. The CDR3 is 14 amino acids. This CDR3 is CASRFGIITAGYTF. The CDR3 DNA reads TGTGCAAGTCGCTTCGGTATCATTACGGCGGGCTACACCTTC.